Given below is one T cell receptor (beta chain) in context. The sample, 7.5 to 10 milliliters of peripheral blood, was drawn from each donor. The germline gives CDR1 SGDLS, CDR2 YYNGEE. The CDR3 is 15 residues long. The V gene lost 0 bases and the J gene lost 3 bases, with 12 bases spanning the gap. The source of the sample is a study of blood T cells in healthy people across ages. A second 7 to 11 cycle PCR used barcoded and J-beta primers. TCRdb independently ran MiXCR on the 5' RACE reads; one entry per CDR3 protein. There are fewer than 1,200,000 distinct CDR3 sequences in the sample; under 30% occur only once, and approximately 0.79% lies in the top ten. The data also belong to a second study, concerning T cells of mothers and their children.

Sequenced: blood. This receptor was identified in a girl under 10 years old in good health. The V gene is TRBV9, the J gene TRBJ2-5, with a tentative D call TRBD2 (6 bases). The CDR3 DNA sequence: TGTGCCAGCAGCGTAGGGGGCGGGATGGAAGAGACCCAGTACTTC. As protein: CASSVGGGMEETQYF.